This T cell receptor (beta chain) is from a study of cytomegalovirus exposure and HLA in healthy donors. V shed 2 bases and J 4 bases; nucleotides not matched to a gene: 8. This CDR3 is built from 15 residues. Germline lookup yields CDR1 SGHTA and CDR2 FQGNSA. With 60 Vbeta and 13 Jbeta primers, the PCR was carried out. This table comes from immunoSEQ multiplex PCR, and its TCRdb copy is limited to in-frame clones, with some not included. The sample records around 100,000 clones, 75% to 85% being singletons. General study findings and limits: Common viral pathogens seemed, in a later analysis, to connect with several of the most significant clusters. Upon later analysis, TCR association rates were observed to vary by HLA locus, being highest for DRB1 and lowest for HLA-C. Across donors, sequencing depth was assumed by presence/absence analyses to be roughly uniform. Rare TCR sequences dominated, though some public TCRs recurred in many donors.

On this clone: Its target is not known.

The material sequenced was PBMCs. This chain uses TRBV7-2 with TRBJ2-7; 7 nucleotides line up with TRBD1. The receptor was isolated from a woman under 30 in good health and CMV-seronegative. CDR3 amino acids: CASSLRQGVRYEQYF. CDR3 in DNA: TGTGCCAGCAGCTTACGACAGGGAGTTCGGTACGAGCAGTACTTC.